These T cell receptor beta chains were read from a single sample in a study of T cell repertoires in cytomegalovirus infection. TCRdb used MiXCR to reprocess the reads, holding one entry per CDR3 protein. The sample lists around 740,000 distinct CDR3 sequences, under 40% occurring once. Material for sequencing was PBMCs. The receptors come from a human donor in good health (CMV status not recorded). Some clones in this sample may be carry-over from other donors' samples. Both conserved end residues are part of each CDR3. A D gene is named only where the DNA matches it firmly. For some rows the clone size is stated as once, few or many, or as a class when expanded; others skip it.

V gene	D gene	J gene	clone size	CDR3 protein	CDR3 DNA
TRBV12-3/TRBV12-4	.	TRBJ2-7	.	CASSWGRDSNTYEQYF	TGTGCCAGCAGTTGGGGGAGGGACAGCAACACCTACGAGCAGTACTTC
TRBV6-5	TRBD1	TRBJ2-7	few	CASSYTGQDSYEQYF	TGTGCCAGCAGTTACACGGGACAGGACTCCTACGAGCAGTACTTC
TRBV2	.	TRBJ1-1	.	CASSPNSLGLYTEAFF	TGTGCCAGCAGCCCGAATTCTTTAGGACTGTACACTGAAGCTTTCTTT
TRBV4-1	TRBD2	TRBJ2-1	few	CASSPERERQFF	TGCGCCAGCAGTCCCGAGCGGGAAAGGCAGTTCTTC
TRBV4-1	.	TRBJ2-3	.	CASSLLRSQGGNTQYF	TGCGCCAGCAGTCTTTTGAGAAGCCAAGGGGGGAATACGCAGTATTTT
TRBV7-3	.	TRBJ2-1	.	CASSLLPGGGGEQFF	TGTGCCAGCAGCTTATTACCTGGGGGAGGTGGGGAGCAGTTCTTC
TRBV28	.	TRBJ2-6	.	CASSSPGGANVLTF	TGTGCCAGCAGTTCCCCGGGGGGGGCCAACGTCCTGACTTTC
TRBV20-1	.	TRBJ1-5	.	CSASLRVISGQPQHF	TGCAGTGCTAGCCTCAGGGTGATTTCAGGTCAGCCCCAGCATTTT
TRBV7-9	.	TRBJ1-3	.	CASSSLRAADSSGNTIYF	TGTGCCAGCAGCTCCCTGAGGGCAGCCGATTCCTCTGGAAACACCATATATTTT
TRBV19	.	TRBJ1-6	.	CASSGRFGANSPLHF	TGTGCCAGTAGCGGGAGGTTCGGCGCCAATTCACCCCTCCACTTT